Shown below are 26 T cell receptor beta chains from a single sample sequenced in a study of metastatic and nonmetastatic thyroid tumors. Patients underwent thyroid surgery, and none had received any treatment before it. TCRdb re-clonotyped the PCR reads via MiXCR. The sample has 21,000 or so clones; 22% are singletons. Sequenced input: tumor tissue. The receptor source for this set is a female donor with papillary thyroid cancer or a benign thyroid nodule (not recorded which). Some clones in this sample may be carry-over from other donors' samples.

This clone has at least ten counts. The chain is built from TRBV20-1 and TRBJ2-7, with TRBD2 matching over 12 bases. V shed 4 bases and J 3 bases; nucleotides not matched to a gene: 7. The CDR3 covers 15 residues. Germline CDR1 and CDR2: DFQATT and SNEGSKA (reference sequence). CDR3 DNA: TGCAGTGCTATGAGGACTAGCGGGGCCGGCTACGAGCAGTACTTC. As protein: CSAMRTSGAGYEQYF.

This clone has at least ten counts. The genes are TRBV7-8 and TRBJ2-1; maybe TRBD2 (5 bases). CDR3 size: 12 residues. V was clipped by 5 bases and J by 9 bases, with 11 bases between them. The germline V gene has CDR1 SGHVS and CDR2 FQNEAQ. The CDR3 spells CASSITRVEQFF. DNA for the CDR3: TGTGCCAGCAGCATCACTAGGGTTGAGCAGTTCTTC.

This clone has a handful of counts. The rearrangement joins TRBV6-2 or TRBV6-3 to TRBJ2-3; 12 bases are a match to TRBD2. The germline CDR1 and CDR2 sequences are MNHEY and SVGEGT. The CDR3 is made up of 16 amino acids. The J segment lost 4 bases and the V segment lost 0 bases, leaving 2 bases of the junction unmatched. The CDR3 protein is CASSYSGTSGPDTQYF. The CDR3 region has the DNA TGTGCCAGCAGTTACTCCGGGACTAGCGGGCCAGATACGCAGTATTTT.

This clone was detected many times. The DNA of the CDR3 is TGCAGTGCTGGGGCTGGGGTAAACATTCAGTACTTC. This gives the protein CSAGAGVNIQYF. This chain connects TRBV20-1 to TRBJ2-4, with D perhaps TRBD1 (5 bases). The CDR3 consists of 12 residues. V lost 5 bases and J lost 6, with 11 bases in between. Germline V CDR1 and CDR2: DFQATT, SNEGSKA (reference sequence).

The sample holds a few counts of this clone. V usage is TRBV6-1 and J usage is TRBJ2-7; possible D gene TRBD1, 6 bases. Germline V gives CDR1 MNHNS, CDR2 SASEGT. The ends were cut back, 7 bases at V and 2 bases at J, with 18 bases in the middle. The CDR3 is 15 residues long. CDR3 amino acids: CASTPGQLGTYEQYF. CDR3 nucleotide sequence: TGTGCCAGCACCCCAGGACAGCTGGGAACCTACGAGCAGTACTTC.

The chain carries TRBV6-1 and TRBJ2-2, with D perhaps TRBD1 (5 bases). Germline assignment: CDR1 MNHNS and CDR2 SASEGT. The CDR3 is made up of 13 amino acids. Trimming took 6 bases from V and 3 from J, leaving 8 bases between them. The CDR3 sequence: CASRDMHTGELFF. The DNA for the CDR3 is TGTGCCAGCAGGGACATGCACACCGGGGAGCTGTTTTTT.

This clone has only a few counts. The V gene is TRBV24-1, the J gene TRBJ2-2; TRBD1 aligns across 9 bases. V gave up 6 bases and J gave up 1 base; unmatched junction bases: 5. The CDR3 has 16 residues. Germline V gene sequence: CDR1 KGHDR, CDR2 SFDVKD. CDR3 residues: CATSPTDRGNTGELFF. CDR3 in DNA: TGTGCCACCAGTCCCACGGACAGGGGGAACACCGGGGAGCTGTTTTTT.

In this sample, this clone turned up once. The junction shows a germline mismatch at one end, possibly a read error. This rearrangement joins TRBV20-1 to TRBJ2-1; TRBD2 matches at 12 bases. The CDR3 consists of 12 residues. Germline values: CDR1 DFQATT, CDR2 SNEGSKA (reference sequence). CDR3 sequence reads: CSASGGASEQFF. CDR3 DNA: TGTAGTGCTAGCGGGGGGGCCAGTGAGCAGTTCTTC.

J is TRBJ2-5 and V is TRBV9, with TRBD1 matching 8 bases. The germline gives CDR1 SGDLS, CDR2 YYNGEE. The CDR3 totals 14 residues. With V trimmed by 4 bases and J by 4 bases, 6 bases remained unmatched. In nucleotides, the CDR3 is TGTGCCAGCAGCACCCAGGGGGCGTCAGAGACCCAGTACTTC. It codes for CASSTQGASETQYF.

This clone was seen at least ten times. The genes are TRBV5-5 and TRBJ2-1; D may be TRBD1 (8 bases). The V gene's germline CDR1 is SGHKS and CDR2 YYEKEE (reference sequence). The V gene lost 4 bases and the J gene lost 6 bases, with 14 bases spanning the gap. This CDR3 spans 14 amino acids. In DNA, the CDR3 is TGTGCCAGCAGCCAGGGGGCGGGAGCCAATGAGCAGTTCTTC. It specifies CASSQGAGANEQFF.

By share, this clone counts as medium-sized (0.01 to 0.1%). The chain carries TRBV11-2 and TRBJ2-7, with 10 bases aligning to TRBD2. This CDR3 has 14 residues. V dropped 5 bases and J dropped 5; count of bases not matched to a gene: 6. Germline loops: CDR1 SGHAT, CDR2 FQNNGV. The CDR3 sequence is CASSLGTSDHEQYF. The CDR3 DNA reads TGTGCCAGCAGCCTTGGGACTAGCGACCACGAGCAGTACTTC.

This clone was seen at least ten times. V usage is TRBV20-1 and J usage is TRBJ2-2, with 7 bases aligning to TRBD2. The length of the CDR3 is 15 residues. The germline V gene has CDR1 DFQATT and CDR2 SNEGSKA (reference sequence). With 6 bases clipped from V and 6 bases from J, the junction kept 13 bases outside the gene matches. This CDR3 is CSAVALASGPGELFF. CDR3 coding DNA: TGCAGTGCCGTGGCCTTAGCTAGCGGTCCCGGGGAGCTGTTTTTT.

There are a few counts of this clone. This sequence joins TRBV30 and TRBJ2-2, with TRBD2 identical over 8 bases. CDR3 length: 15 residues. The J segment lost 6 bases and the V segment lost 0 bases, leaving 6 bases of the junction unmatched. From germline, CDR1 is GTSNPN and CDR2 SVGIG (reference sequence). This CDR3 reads CAWSVRRGAAGELFF. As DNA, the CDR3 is TGTGCCTGGAGTGTACGGCGGGGGGCAGCCGGGGAGCTGTTTTTT.

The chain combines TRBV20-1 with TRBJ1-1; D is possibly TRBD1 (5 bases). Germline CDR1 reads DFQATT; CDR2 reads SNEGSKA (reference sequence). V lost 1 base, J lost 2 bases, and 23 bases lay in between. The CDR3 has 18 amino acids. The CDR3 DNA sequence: TGCAGTGCTAGAGGACAGCCTAAAGGGTCTATTGATAACACTGAAGCTTTCTTT. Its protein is CSARGQPKGSIDNTEAFF.

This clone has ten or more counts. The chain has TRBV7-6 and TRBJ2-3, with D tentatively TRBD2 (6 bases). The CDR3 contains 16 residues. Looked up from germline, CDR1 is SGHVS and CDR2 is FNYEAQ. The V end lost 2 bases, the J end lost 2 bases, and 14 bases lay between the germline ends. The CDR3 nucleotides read TGTGCCAGCAGCTTAAGGGGAGCGGGCCTCACAGATACGCAGTATTTT. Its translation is CASSLRGAGLTDTQYF.

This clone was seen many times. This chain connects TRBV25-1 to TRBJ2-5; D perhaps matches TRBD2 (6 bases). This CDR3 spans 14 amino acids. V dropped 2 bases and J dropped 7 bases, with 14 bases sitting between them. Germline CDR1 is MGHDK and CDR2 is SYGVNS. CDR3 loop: CASSEPIREATQYF. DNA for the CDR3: TGTGCCAGCAGTGAACCCATCAGGGAGGCGACCCAGTACTTC.

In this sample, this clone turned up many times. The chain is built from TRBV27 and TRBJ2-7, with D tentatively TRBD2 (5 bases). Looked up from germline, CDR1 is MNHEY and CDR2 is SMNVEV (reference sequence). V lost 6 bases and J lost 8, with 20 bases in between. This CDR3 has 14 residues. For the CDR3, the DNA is TGTGCCAGCAGCCTGATGAGGGCCCGGTTAAAGCAGTACTTC. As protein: CASSLMRARLKQYF.

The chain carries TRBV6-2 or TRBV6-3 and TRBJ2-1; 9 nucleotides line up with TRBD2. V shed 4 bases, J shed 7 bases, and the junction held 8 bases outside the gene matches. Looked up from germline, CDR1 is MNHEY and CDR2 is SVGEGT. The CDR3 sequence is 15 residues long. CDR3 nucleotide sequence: TGTGCCAGCAGTTTGATGTGGACTAGCGTTAATGAGCAGTTCTTC. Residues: CASSLMWTSVNEQFF.

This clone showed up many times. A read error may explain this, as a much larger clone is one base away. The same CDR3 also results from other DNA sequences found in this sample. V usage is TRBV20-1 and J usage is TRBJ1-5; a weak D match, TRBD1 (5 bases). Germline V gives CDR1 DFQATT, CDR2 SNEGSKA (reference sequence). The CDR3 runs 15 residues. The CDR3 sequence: CSARGQGLSNQPQHF. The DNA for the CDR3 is TGTAGTGCTAGGGGTCAGGGACTGAGCAATCAGCCCCAGCATTTT.

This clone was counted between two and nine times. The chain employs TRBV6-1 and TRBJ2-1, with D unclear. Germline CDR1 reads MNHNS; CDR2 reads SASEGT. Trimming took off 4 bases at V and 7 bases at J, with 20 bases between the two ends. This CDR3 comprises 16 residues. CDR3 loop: CASSAMVGIGWNEQFF. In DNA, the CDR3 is TGTGCCAGCAGTGCAATGGTGGGTATCGGGTGGAATGAGCAGTTCTTC.

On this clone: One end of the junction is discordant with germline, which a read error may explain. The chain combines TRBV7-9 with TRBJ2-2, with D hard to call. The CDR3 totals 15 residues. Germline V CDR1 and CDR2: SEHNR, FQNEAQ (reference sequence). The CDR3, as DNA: TGTGCCAGCAGCTCTAGACGGGTGCTCACCGTGGAGCTGTTTTTT. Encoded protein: CASSSRRVLTVELFF.

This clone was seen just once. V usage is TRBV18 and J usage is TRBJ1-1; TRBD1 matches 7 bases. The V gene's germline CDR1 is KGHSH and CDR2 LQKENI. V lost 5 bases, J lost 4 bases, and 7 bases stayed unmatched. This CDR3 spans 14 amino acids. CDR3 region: CASSMTGLFTEAFF. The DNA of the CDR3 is TGTGCCAGCTCAATGACAGGGCTGTTCACTGAAGCTTTCTTT.

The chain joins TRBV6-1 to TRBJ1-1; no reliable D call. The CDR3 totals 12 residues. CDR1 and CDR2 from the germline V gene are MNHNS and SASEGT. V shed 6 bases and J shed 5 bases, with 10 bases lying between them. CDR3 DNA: TGTGCCAGCAGCCCAGGTGGGACTGAAGCTTTCTTT. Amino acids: CASSPGGTEAFF.

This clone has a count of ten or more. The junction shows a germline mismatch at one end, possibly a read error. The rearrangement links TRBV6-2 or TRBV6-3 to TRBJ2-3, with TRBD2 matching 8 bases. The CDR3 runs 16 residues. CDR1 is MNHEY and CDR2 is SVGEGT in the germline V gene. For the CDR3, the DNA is TGTGCCAGCAGTTACTCGAGCGGGAGAGGAACAGATACGCGGTATTTT. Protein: CASSYSSGRGTDTRYF.

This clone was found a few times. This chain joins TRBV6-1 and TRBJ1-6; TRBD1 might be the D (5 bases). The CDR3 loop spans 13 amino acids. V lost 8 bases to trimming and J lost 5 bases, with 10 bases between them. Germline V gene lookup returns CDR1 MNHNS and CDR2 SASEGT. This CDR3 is CASCRGHNSPLHF. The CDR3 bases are TGTGCCAGCTGTAGGGGTCATAATTCACCCCTCCACTTT.

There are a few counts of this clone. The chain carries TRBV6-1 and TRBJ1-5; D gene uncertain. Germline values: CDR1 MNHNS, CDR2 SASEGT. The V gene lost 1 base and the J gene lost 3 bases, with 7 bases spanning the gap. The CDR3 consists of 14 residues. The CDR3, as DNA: TGTGCCAGCAGTGAAGGAACAGACAATCAGCCCCAGCATTTT. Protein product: CASSEGTDNQPQHF.